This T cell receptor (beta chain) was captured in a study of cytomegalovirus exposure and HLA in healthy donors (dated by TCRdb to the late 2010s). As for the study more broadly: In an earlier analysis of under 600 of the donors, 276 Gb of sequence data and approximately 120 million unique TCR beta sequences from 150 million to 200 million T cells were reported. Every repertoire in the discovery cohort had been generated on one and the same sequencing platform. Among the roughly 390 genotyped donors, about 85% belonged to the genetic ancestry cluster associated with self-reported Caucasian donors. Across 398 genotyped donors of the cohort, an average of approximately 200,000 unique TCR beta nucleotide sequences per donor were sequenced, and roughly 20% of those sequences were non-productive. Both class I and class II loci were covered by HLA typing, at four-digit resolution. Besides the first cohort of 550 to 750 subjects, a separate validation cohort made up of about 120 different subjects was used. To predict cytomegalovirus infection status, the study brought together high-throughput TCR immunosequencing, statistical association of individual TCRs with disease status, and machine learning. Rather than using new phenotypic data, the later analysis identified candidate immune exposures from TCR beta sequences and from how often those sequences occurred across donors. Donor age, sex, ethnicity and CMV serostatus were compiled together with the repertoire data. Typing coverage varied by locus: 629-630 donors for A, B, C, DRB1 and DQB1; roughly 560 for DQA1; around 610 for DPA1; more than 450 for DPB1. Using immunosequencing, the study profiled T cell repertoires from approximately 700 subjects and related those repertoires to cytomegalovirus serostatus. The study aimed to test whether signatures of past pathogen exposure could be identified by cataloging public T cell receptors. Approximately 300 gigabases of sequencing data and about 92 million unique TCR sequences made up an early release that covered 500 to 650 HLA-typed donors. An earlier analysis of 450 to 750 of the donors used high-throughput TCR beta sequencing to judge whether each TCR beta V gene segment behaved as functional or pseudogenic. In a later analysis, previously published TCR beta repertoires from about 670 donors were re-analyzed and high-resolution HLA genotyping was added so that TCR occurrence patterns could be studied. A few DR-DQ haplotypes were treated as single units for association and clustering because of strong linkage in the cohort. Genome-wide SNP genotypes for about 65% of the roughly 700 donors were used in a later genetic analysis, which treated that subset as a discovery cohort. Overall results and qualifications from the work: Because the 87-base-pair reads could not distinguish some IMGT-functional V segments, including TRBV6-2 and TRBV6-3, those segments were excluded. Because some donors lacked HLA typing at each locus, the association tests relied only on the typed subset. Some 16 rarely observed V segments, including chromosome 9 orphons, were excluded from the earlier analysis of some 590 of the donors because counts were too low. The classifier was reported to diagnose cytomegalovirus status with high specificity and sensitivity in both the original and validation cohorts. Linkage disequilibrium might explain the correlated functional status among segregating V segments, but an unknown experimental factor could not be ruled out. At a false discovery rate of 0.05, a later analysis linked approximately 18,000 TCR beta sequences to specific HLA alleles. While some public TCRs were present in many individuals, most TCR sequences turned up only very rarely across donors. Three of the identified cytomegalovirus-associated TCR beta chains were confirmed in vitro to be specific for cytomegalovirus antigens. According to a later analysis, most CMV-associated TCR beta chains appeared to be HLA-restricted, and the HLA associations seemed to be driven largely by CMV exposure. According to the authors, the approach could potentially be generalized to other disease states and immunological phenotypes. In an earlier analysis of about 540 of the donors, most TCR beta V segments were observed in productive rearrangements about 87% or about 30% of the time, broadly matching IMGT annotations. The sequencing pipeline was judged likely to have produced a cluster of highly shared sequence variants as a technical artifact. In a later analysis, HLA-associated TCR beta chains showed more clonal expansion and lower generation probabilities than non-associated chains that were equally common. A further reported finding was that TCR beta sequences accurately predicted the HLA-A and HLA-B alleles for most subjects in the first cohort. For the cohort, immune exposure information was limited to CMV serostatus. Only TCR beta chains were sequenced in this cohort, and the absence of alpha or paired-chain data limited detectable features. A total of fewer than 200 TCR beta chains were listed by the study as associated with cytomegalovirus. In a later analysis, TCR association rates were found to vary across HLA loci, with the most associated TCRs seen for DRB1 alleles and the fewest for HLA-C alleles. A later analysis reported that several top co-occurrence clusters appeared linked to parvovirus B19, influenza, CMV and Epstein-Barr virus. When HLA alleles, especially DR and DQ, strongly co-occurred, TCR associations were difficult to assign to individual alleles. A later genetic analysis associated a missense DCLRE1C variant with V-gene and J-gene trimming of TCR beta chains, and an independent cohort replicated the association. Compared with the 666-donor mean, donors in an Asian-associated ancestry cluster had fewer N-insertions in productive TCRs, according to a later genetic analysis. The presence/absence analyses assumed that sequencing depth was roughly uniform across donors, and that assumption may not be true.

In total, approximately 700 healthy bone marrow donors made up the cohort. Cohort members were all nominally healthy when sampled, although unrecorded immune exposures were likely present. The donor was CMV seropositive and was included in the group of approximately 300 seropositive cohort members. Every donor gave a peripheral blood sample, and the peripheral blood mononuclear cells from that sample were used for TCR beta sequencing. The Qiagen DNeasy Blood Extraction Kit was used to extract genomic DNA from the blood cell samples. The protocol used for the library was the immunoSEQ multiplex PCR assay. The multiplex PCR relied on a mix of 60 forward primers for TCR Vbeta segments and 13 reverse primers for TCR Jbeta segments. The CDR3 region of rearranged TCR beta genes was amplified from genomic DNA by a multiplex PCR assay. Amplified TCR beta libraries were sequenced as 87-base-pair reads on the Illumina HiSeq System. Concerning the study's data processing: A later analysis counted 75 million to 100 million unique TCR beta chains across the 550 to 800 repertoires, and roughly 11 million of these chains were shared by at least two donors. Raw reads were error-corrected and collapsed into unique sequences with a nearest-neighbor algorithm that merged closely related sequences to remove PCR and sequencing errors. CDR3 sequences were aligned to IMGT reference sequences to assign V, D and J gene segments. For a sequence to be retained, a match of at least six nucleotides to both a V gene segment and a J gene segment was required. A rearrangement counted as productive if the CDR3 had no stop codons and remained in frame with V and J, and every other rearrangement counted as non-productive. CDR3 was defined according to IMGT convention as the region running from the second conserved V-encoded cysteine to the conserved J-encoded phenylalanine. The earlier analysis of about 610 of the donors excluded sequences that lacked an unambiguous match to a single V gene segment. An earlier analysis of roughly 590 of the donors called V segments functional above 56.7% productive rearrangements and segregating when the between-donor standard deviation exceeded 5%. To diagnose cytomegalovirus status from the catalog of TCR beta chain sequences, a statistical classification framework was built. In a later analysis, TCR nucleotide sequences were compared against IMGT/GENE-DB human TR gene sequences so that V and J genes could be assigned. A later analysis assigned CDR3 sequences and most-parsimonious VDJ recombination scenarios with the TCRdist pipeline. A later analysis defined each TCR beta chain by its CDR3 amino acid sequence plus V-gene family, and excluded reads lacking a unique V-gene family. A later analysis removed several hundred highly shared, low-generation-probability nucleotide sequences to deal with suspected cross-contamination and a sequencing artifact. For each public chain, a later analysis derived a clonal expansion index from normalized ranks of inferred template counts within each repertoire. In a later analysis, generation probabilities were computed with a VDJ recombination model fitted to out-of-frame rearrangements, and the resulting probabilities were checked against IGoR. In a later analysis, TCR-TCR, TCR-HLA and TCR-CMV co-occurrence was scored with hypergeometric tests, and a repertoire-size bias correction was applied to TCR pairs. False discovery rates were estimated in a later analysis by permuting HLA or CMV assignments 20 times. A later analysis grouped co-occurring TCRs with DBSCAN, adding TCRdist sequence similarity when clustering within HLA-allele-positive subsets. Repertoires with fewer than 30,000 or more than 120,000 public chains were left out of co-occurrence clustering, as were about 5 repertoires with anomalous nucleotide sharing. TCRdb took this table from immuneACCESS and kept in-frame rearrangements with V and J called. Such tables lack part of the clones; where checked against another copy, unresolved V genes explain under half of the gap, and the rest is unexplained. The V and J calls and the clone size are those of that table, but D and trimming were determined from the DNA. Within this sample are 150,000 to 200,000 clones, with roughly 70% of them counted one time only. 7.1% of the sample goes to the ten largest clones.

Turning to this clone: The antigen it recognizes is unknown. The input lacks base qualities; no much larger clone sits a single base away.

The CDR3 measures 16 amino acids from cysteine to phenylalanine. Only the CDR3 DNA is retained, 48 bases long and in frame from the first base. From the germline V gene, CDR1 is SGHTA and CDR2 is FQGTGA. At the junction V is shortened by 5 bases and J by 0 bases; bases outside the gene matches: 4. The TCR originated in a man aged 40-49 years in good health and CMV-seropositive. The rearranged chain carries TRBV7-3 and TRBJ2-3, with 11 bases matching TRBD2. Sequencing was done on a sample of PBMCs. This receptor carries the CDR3 CASSRIAGGSTDTQYF. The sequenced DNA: TGTGCCAGCAGCCGTATAGCGGGGGGGAGCACAGATACGCAGTATTTT.